What follows is one TCR beta chain and its context. This specimen belongs to a study of CD8+ T cells in alopecia areata. Following RNA extraction, reverse transcription yielded cDNA that acted as the sequencing template. TCRdb's copy holds only in-frame clones and misses some; the assay was immunoSEQ multiplex PCR. There are some 200,000 clones in the sample; over 50% occur only once, and over 12% lies in the top ten. V was trimmed by 4 bases and J by 4 bases, leaving 14 bases between them. The CDR3 totals 15 residues. Germline values: CDR1 SNHLY, CDR2 FYNNEI. This sequence joins TRBV2 and TRBJ1-5; TRBD1 might be the D (6 bases). This receptor was identified in a human donor with alopecia areata. Sample: CD4+ T cells sorted from blood, taken at week 0. The CDR3, as DNA: TGTGCCAGCAGTGGCGTTACTAGGGGGAATCAGCCCCAGCATTTT. Translation: CASSGVTRGNQPQHF.